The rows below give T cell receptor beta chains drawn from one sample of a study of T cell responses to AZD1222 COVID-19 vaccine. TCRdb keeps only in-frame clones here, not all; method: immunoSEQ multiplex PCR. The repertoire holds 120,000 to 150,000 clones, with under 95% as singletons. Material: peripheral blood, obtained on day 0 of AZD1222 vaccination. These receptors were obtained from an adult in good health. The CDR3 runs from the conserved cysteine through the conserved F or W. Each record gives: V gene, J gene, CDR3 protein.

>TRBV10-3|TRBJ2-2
CAISETRGSGELFF
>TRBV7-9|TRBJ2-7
CASSSGTGGQSSYEQYF
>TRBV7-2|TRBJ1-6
CASSLELGLASPLHF
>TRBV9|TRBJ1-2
CASSVGGSYGYTF
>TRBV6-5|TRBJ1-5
CASSPSTGGLQPQHF
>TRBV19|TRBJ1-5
CASILGGFSNQPQHF
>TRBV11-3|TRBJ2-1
CASSPGLISYNEQFF
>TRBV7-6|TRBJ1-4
CASSENRLKLFF
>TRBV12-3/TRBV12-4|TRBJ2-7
CASSRDRVEQYF
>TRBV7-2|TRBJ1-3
CASSLATAPGNTIYF
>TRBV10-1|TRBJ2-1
CASILKGLAGYNEQFF
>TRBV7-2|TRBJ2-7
CASSFGTRTREQYF
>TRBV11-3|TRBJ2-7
CASSLESYEQYF
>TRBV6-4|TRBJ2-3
CASSDSGGGTDTQYF
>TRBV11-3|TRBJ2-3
CASSLAGLLVAGNDTQYF
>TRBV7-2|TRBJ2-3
CASSSQLAQYF
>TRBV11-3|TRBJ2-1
CASQSGGIYNEQFF
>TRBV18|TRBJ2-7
CASSGGTASYEQYF
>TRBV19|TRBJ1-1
CASRTLDRDVTEAFF
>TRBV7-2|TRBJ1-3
CASSLAGTGNTIYF
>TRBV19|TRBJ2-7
CASSKYRGGEQYF
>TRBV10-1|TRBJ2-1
CASSELLADNEQFF
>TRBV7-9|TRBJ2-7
CASSFQGYEQYF
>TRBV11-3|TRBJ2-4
CASRSENIQYF
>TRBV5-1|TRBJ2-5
CASQPQGSQETQYF
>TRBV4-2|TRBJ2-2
CASSQGLAGEATGELFF
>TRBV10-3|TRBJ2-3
CAIRDGTSFSDTQYF
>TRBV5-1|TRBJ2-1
CASSLDPSGSYNEQFF
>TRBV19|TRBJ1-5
CASSVGTGAVQPQHF
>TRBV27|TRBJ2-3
CASSFSPPGTDTQYF
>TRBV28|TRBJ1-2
CASSFSPIGYTF
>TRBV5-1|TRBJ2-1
CASSLVGGDYNEQFF
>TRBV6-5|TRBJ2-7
CASRTPSSLPYEQYF
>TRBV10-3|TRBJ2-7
CAISGSGSSYEQYF
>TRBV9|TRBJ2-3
CASSVGDYNTDTQYF
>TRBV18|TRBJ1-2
CASSLQGQGADGYTF
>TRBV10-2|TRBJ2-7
CASRDPGTGRYEQYF
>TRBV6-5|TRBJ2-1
CASKTGLAGYNEQFF
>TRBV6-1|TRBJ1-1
CASSEWSEAFF
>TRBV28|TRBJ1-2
CASKFGGYGYTF
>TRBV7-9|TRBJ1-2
CASSLAEGTGLFTF
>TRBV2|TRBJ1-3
CASSGGAGNTIYF
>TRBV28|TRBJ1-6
CASSVTGINSPLHF
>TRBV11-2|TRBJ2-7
CASSQTVEQYF